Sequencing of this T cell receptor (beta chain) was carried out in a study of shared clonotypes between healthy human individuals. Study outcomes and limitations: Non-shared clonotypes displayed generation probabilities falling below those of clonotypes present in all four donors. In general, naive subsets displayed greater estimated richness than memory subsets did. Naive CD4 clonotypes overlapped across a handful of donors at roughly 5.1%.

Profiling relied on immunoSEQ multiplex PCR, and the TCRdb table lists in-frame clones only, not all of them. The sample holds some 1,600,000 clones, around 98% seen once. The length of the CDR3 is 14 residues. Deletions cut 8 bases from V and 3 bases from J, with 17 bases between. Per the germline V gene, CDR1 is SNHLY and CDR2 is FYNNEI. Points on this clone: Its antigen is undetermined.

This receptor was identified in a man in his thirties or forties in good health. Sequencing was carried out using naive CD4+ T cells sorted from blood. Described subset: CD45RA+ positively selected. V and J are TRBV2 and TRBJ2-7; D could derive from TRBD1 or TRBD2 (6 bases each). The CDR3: CASGGRRVGYEQYF. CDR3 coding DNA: TGTGCCAGCGGGGGGCGGCGTGTCGGCTACGAGCAGTACTTC.